The rows below give T cell receptor beta chains drawn from one sample of a study of OX40 agonist ivuxolimab in advanced cancers. The assay was immunoSEQ multiplex PCR, and TCRdb's table has in-frame clones only and misses some. The sample has roughly 56,000 clones, about 86% seen once. Sequenced material: CD4+ or CD8+ T cells sorted from blood, taken in a trial of the OX40 agonist ivuxolimab. The origin of the receptors is an adult with an advanced solid tumor such as melanoma, head and neck, liver or kidney cancer. Each CDR3 is given with its conserved first and last residue. A D gene is named only where the DNA matches it firmly. A clone size is listed for some rows: how often the clone was seen (once, few, many), or a class if it is expanded.

v_gene	abundance	d_gene	j_gene	CDR3aa	CDR3nt
TRBV7-8	.	TRBD2	TRBJ2-3	CATRGGGGTDTQYF	TGTGCCACCCGGGGGGGCGGAGGCACAGATACGCAGTATTTT
TRBV28	.	TRBD1	TRBJ2-7	CASRTGFYEQYF	TGTGCCAGCAGGACAGGGTTCTACGAGCAGTACTTC
TRBV7-2	.	.	TRBJ1-4	CASSFDGRPNEKLFF	TGTGCCAGCAGCTTCGATGGACGGCCGAATGAAAAACTGTTTTTT
TRBV6-1	.	.	TRBJ1-5	CASSAGGPQPQHF	TGTGCCAGCAGCGCCGGGGGCCCTCAGCCCCAGCATTTT
TRBV4-1	few	TRBD2	TRBJ2-1	CASQDTSGTSYNEQFF	TGCGCCAGTCAGGATACTAGCGGGACCTCCTACAATGAGCAGTTCTTC
TRBV7-2	.	TRBD2	TRBJ2-1	CASSLANSGGYNEQFF	TGTGCCAGCAGCTTAGCGAATAGCGGGGGTTACAATGAGCAGTTCTTC
TRBV2	.	TRBD1	TRBJ1-5	CASRHGQGAMDQPQHF	TGTGCCAGCAGGCATGGACAGGGGGCTATGGATCAGCCCCAGCATTTT
TRBV30	.	.	TRBJ1-4	CAWKTWGNEKLFF	TGTGCCTGGAAGACCTGGGGTAATGAAAAACTGTTTTTT
TRBV9	.	TRBD1	TRBJ2-7	CASSVTPGQSYEQYF	TGTGCCAGCAGCGTTACGCCGGGACAGAGTTACGAGCAGTACTTC
TRBV5-1	.	.	TRBJ2-1	CASSLEGQPDYNEQFF	TGCGCCAGCAGCTTGGAGGGCCAGCCGGACTACAATGAGCAGTTCTTC
TRBV19	.	.	TRBJ1-3	CASSIDSGNTIYF	TGTGCCAGTAGTATAGACTCTGGAAACACCATATATTTT
TRBV29-1	.	.	TRBJ1-4	CSVEGTTATNEKLFF	TGCAGCGTTGAAGGGACAACCGCAACTAATGAAAAACTGTTTTTT
TRBV2	.	.	TRBJ2-2	CASSVGAGELFF	TGTGCCAGCAGCGTCGGAGCTGGGGAGCTGTTTTTT
TRBV6-5	.	.	TRBJ2-7	CASSYTPSGIVVEQYF	TGTGCCAGCAGTTACACCCCCTCGGGGATCGTAGTCGAGCAGTACTTC
TRBV7-9	.	TRBD2	TRBJ2-5	CASSPRLAGGQETQYF	TGTGCCAGCAGCCCCCGACTAGCGGGGGGCCAAGAGACCCAGTACTTC
TRBV10-3	.	.	TRBJ1-3	CAISESIGRSSGNTIYF	TGTGCCATCAGTGAGTCGATAGGCAGAAGCTCTGGAAACACCATATATTTT
TRBV4-2	.	.	TRBJ1-2	CASSQVSGEYGYTF	TGTGCCAGCAGCCAAGTATCAGGGGAGTATGGCTACACCTTC
TRBV9	.	TRBD2	TRBJ2-1	CASSVAPLAGAGEQFF	TGTGCCAGCAGCGTAGCTCCCCTAGCGGGAGCTGGTGAGCAGTTCTTC
TRBV27	.	TRBD2	TRBJ2-5	CASSFSGRGETQYF	TGTGCCAGCAGTTTTAGCGGGAGGGGTGAGACCCAATACTTC
TRBV11-1	.	TRBD1	TRBJ2-7	CASSQVRQGAGGEQYF	TGTGCCAGCAGCCAAGTTAGACAGGGGGCCGGTGGCGAGCAGTACTTC
TRBV5-4	once	TRBD2	TRBJ2-5	CASSLLGREETQYF	TGTGCCAGCAGTCTATTAGGGAGGGAAGAGACCCAGTACTTC
TRBV4-2	.	.	TRBJ2-6	CASSQDLGLRSGANVLTF	TGTGCCAGCAGCCAAGATTTGGGCCTCCGCTCTGGGGCCAACGTCCTGACTTTC
TRBV15	.	.	TRBJ1-2	CATSRGALQVHGYTF	TGTGCCACCAGCAGAGGTGCGTTACAGGTGCATGGCTACACCTTC
TRBV5-1	few	.	TRBJ1-3	CASSPAGGTTGNTIYF	TGCGCCAGCAGCCCGGCCGGGGGGACGACTGGAAACACCATATATTTT
TRBV5-4	.	.	TRBJ2-1	CASSRSTGGENEQFF	TGTGCCAGCAGCCGATCAACAGGGGGGGAAAATGAGCAGTTCTTC
TRBV4-2	.	.	TRBJ1-2	CASSQVQGSNYGYTF	TGTGCCAGCAGCCAAGTTCAGGGGTCTAACTATGGCTACACCTTC
TRBV6-5	.	TRBD1	TRBJ2-2	CASRRQGAGTGELFF	TGTGCCAGCAGGCGACAGGGGGCGGGCACCGGGGAGCTGTTTTTT
TRBV5-1	.	.	TRBJ2-2	CASSLGGVGELFF	TGCGCCAGCAGCTTGGGTGGAGTCGGGGAGCTGTTTTTT
TRBV12-5	.	.	TRBJ2-7	CASGLPRFEQYF	TGTGCTAGTGGTTTGCCGCGGTTCGAGCAGTACTTC
TRBV2	.	.	TRBJ2-7	CASSVAGAYEQYF	TGTGCCAGCAGTGTTGCAGGGGCCTACGAGCAGTACTTC
TRBV7-2	.	.	TRBJ2-7	CASSSSREQYF	TGTGCCAGCAGTTCCAGCCGAGAGCAGTACTTC
TRBV5-1	.	TRBD1	TRBJ1-3	CATKLGDSSGNTIYF	TGCGCCACCAAGTTAGGGGACAGCTCTGGAAACACCATATATTTT
TRBV15	.	TRBD2	TRBJ2-3	CATSRGLANTDTQYF	TGTGCCACCAGCAGGGGACTAGCGAACACAGATACGCAGTATTTT
TRBV4-2	.	.	TRBJ2-4	CASSQGGLLENIQYF	TGTGCCAGCAGCCAAGGGGGGCTGCTAGAAAACATTCAGTACTTC
TRBV5-5	.	.	TRBJ2-3	CASQGLTQYF	TGTGCCAGCCAGGGCCTTACGCAGTATTTT
TRBV5-6	.	.	TRBJ2-5	CASSLVSGQPETQYF	TGTGCCAGCAGCTTGGTTAGCGGCCAGCCAGAGACCCAGTACTTC
TRBV5-1	.	.	TRBJ2-7	CASSLEPTSYEQYF	TGCGCCAGCAGCTTGGAGCCCACTTCCTACGAGCAGTACTTC
TRBV27	.	.	TRBJ1-5	CASSLQGSNQPQHF	TGTGCCAGCAGTCTACAGGGAAGCAATCAGCCCCAGCATTTT
TRBV7-8	.	.	TRBJ2-7	CASSYILPGLSSYEQYF	TGTGCCAGCAGCTATATTCTCCCGGGACTTAGCTCCTACGAGCAGTACTTC
TRBV4-1	few	.	TRBJ1-6	CASSPAGYSPLHF	TGCGCCAGCAGCCCAGCGGGCTATTCACCCCTCCACTTT